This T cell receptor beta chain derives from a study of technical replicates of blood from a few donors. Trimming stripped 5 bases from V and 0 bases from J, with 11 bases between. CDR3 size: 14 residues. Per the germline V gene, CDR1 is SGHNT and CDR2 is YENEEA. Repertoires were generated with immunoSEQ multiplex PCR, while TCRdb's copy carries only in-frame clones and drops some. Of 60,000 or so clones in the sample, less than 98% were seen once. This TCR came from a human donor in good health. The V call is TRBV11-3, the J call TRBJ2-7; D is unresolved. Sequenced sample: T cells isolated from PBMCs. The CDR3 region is CASSEPDNSYEQYF. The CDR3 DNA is TGTGCCAGCAGCGAACCAGATAACTCCTACGAGCAGTACTTC.